Ten or more counts support the clone carrying this T cell receptor (beta chain). Its antigen is unknown. TCRdb reprocessed the reads via MiXCR and lists one record per CDR3 protein. The sample carries 500,000 to 600,000 distinct CDR3 sequences, 15% to 20% recorded once. CDR3 length equals 19 residues. Germline V CDR1 and CDR2: SGHTA, FQGTGA. V lost 4 bases, J lost 7 bases, and 18 bases stayed unmatched. The source of the sample is a study of T cell repertoires in cytomegalovirus infection. About the research overall: Public TCR beta signatures indicated both CMV infection and matching HLA type.

Study findings and constraints: Carriage of CMV together with the relevant HLA was identifiable through cumulative public TCR beta family frequency. The ex vivo response was dominated by HLA-C-restricted CMV-specific TCR beta clonotypes.

This rearrangement joins TRBV7-3 to TRBJ2-1; 11 bases fit TRBD2. The sequence was obtained from a human donor in good health (CMV status not recorded). Some clones in this sample may be carry-over from other donors' samples. Sequenced sample: CD8+ T cells from PBMCs. In DNA form, the CDR3 reads TGTGCCAGCAGCTCCTTAGCGGGAGGGCCTCTCATACTGGGGAATGAGCAGTTCTTC. Its translation: CASSSLAGGPLILGNEQFF.